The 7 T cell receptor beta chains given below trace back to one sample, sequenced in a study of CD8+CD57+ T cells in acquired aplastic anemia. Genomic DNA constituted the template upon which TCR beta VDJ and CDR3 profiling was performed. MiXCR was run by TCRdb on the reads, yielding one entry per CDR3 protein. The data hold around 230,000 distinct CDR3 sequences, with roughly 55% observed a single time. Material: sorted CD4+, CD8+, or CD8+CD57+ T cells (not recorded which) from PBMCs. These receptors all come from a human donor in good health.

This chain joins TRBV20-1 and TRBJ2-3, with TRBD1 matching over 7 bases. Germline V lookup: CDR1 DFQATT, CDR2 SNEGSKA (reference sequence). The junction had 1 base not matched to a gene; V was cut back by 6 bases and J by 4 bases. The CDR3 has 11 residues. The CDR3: CSAGTADTQYF. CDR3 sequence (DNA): TGCAGTGCCGGGACAGCAGATACGCAGTATTTT.

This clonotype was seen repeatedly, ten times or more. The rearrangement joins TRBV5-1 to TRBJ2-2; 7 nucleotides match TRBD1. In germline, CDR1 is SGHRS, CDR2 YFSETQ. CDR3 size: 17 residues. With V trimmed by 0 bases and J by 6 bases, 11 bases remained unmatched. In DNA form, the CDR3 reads TGCGCCAGCAGCTTGGCATCCCTCGACAGGGTCCCCGGGGAGCTGTTTTTT. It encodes CASSLASLDRVPGELFF. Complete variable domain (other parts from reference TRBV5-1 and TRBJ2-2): KAGVTQTPRYLIKTRGQQVTLSCSPISGHRSVSWYQQTPGQGLQFLFEYFSETQRNKGNFPGRFSGRQFSNSRSEMNVSTLELGDSALYLCASSLASLDRVPGELFFGEGSRLTVL.

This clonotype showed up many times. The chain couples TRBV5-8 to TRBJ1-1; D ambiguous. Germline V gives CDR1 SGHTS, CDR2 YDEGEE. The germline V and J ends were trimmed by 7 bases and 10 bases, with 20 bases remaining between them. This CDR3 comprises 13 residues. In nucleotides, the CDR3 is TGTGCCAGCCGACCCGGAGGTAGTCCAGGAGCTTTCTTT. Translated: CASRPGGSPGAFF. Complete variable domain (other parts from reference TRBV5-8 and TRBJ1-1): EAGVTQSPTHLIKTRGQQATLRCSPISGHTSVYWYQQALGLGLQFLLWYDEGEERNRGNFPPRFSGRQFPNYSSELNVNALELEDSALYLCASRPGGSPGAFFGQGTRLTVV.

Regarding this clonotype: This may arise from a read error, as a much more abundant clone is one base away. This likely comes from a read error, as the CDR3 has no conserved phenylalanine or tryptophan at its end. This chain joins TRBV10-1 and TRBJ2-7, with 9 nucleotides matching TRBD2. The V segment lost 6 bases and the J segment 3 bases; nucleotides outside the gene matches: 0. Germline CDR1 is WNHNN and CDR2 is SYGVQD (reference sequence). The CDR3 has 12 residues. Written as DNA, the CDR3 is TGCGCCAGCAGGACTAGCGGCTACGAGCAGTACTGC. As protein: CASRTSGYEQYC.

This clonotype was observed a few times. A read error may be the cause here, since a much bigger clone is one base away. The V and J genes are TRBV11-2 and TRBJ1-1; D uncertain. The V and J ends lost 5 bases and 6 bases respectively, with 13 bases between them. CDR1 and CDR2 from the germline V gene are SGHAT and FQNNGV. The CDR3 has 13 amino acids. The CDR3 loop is CASSPSGGAEAFF. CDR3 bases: TGTGCCAGCAGCCCCTCCGGTGGTGCTGAAGCTTTCTTT.

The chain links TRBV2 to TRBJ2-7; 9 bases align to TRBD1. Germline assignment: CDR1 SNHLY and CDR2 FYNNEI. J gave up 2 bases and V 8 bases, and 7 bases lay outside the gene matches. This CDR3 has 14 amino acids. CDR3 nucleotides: TGTGCCAGCTTGGGACAGGGAGAACCCTACGAGCAGTACTTC. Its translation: CASLGQGEPYEQYF.

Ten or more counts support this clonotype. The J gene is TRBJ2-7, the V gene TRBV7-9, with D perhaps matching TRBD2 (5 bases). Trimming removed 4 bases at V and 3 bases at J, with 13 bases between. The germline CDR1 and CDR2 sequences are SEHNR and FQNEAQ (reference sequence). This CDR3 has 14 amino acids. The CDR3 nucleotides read TGTGCCAGCAGCTCCCCCAGCGGTTACTACGAGCAGTACTTC. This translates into CASSSPSGYYEQYF.